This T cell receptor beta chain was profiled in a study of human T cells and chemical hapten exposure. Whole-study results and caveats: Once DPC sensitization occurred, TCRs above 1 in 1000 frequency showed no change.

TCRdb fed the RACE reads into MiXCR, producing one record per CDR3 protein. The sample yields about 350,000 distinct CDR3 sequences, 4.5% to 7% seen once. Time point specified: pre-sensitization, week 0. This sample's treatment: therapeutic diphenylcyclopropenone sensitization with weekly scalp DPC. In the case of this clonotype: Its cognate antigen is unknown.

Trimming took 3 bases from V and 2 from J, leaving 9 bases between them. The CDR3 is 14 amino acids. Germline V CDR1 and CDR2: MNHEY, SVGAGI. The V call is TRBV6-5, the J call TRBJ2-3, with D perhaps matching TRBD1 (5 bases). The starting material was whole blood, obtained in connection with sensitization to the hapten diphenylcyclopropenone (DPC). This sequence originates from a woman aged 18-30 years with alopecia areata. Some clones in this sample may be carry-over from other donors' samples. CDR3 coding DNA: TGTGCCAGCAGTTATCAGGGTTTCACAGATACGCAGTATTTT. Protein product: CASSYQGFTDTQYF.